This TCR beta chain was obtained from a study of T-cell reconstitution after alpha-beta-depleted transplantation in children. Study results and limitations: Reportedly, roughly two months post-transplant, alpha-beta T cells arose from several hundred expanded graft clones.

In regard to this clonotype: Antigen: not known.

The authors prepared the TCRbeta library with unique molecular identifiers. From the PCR reads, TCRdb called clonotypes with MiXCR, one entry per CDR3 protein. The table shows roughly 490,000 distinct CDR3 sequences, with 11% occurring only once. The clonotype comes from a female patient aged 2-9 years who had a stem cell transplant for aplastic anemia, so the T cells may come from the graft donor. This specimen was PBMCs, mostly from graft donor cells, taken 180 days after TCRalphabeta/CD19-depleted stem cell transplant.

The CDR3 protein is CASSPLAGGRETQYF. CDR3 nucleotides: TGTGCCAGCAGTCCGCTAGCGGGAGGCCGGGAGACCCAGTACTTC. The chain has TRBV27 and TRBJ2-5; 11 nucleotides match TRBD2. V shed 5 bases, J shed 5 bases, and the junction held 7 bases outside the gene matches. The germline V gene encodes CDR1 MNHEY and CDR2 SMNVEV (reference sequence). The CDR3 consists of 15 residues.